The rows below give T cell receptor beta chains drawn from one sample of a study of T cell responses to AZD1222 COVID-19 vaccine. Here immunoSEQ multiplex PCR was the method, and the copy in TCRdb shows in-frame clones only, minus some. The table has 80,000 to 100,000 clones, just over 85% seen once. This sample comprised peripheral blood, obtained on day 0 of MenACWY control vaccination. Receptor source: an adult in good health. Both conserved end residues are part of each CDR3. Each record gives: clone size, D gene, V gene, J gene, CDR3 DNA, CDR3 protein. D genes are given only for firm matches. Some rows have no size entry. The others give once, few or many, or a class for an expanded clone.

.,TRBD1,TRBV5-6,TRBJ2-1,TGTGCCAGCAGCTGGACAGGGGGATCATATGAGCAGTTCTTC,CASSWTGGSYEQFF
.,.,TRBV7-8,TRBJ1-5,TGTGCCAGCAGCCTGACGGGGGGGGTAAGCAATCAGCCCCAGCATTTT,CASSLTGGVSNQPQHF
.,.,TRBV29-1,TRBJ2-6,TGCAGCGGGTTGGGAGGGGCCAACGTCCTGACTTTC,CSGLGGANVLTF
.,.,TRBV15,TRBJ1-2,TGTGCCACCAGCAGAGGGGATACATCTCATGGACATGGCTACACCTTC,CATSRGDTSHGHGYTF
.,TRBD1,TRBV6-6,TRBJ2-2,TGTGCCAGCACTCTCGGGACAGGGAACACCGGGGAGCTGTTTTTT,CASTLGTGNTGELFF
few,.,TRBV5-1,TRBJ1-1,TGCGCCAGCAGCTTGGTGGGAGTACAGGGTTACGCTGAAGCTTTCTTT,CASSLVGVQGYAEAFF
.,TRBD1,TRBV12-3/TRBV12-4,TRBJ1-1,TGTGCCAGCAGCTGGGGGGACAGTGAAGCTTTCTTT,CASSWGDSEAFF
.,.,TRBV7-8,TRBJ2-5,TGTGCCAGCAGCCCCAGACTGATCCCCAACGAGACCCAGTACTTC,CASSPRLIPNETQYF
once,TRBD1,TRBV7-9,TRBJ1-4,TGTGCCAGCAGCTTAGGACAGGGAGAGGTTGAAAAACTGTTTTTT,CASSLGQGEVEKLFF
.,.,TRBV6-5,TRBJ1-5,TGTGCCAGCAGTTACGGCAGCAATCAGCCCCAGCATTTT,CASSYGSNQPQHF
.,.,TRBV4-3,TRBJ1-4,TGCGCCAGCAGCCAGCTTAGTCAGGAAGGTGAAAAACTGTTTTTT,CASSQLSQEGEKLFF
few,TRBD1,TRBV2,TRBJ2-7,TGTGCCAGCAGTGAAGCAGGGACAGGGATCTACGAGCAGTACTTC,CASSEAGTGIYEQYF
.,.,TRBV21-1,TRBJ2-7,TGTGCCAGCAGCAAAGTTCAATACGAGCAGTACTTC,CASSKVQYEQYF
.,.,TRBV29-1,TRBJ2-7,TGCAGCGTTTCGACGGTTACCTACGAGCAGTACTTC,CSVSTVTYEQYF
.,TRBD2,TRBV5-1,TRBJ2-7,TGCGCCAGCAGCAGAGATCCGGGACTAGCGGGGGGCAGTACGGAGCAGTACTTC,CASSRDPGLAGGSTEQYF
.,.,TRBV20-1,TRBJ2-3,TGCAGTGTCCGGAACACAGATACGCAGTATTTT,CSVRNTDTQYF
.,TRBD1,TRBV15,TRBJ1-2,TGTGCCACCAGCAGAGATTGGGACAGCTATGGCTACACCTTC,CATSRDWDSYGYTF
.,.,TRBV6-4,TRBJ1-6,TGTGCCAGCAGGGAATCCTATAATTCACCCCTCCACTTT,CASRESYNSPLHF
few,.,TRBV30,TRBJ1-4,TGTGCCTGGAGTGTAACCCGGGAAAAACTGTTTTTT,CAWSVTREKLFF
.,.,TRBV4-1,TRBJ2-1,TGCGCCAGCAGCCAAAGGGAACGGGGGTCTGAGCAGTTCTTC,CASSQRERGSEQFF
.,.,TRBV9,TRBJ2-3,TGTGCCAGCAGCGTAGGGGGTCTCACCACAGATACGCAGTATTTT,CASSVGGLTTDTQYF
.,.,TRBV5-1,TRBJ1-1,TGCGCCAGCAGCTTGGCCGAGAATGGAGCGAACACTGAAGCTTTCTTT,CASSLAENGANTEAFF
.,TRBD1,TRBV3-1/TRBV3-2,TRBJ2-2,TGTGCCAGCAGCCAACTAGGACAGGGGAACACCGGGGAGCTGTTTTTT,CASSQLGQGNTGELFF
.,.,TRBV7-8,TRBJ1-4,TGTGCCAGCAGACCCTCGGGGGGAACTAATGAAAAACTGTTTTTT,CASRPSGGTNEKLFF
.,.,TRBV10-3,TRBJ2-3,TGTGCCATCAGTGATCAAGCAACGCAGTATTTT,CAISDQATQYF
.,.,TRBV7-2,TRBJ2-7,TGTGCCAGCAGCTTACCCTTCTACTCCTACGAGCAGTACTTC,CASSLPFYSYEQYF
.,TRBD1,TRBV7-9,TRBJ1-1,TGTGCCAGCAGCTCGACAGGGGAAAACACTGAAGCTTTCTTT,CASSSTGENTEAFF
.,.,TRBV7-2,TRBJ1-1,TGTGCCAGCAGCCGCGGACACAGCAATACTGAAGCTTTCTTT,CASSRGHSNTEAFF
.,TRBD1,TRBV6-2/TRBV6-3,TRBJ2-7,TGTGCCAGCAGTTACGAGGGGGCGGTAAGAGAGCAGTACTTC,CASSYEGAVREQYF
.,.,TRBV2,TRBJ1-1,TGTGCCAGCAGAGCGACAGACTCGAACACTGAAGCTTTCTTT,CASRATDSNTEAFF
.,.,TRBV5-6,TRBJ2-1,TGTGCCAGCAGCCTGCGTTCGACATCCTACAATGAGCAGTTCTTC,CASSLRSTSYNEQFF
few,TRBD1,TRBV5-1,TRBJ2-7,TGCGCCAGCAGCTTCCGGGACAGGACCTACGAGCAGTACTTC,CASSFRDRTYEQYF
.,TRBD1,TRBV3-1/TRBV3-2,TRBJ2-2,TGTGCCAGCAGGGCAAGGGGCCAGGGACAGGGGGCAAGGGAGCTGTTTTTT,CASRARGQGQGARELFF
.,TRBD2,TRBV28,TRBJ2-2,TGTGCCAGCAAGGGAGGGGCACTTACCGGGGAGCTGTTTTTT,CASKGGALTGELFF
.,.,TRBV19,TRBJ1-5,TGTGCCAGTAGTATAGGGGGGCCAAATCAGCCCCAGCATTTT,CASSIGGPNQPQHF
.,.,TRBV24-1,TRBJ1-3,TGTGCCACCAGTGATTTGGGGGTGAACTACTCTGGAAACACCATATATTTT,CATSDLGVNYSGNTIYF
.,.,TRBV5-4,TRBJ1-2,TGTGCCAGCAGCGCAGGAGCCGAATGGAAAAATGGCTACACCTTC,CASSAGAEWKNGYTF
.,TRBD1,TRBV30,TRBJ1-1,TGTGCCTGGACGGGACAGGGGTCACGGGCTTTCTTT,CAWTGQGSRAFF
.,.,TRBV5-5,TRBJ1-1,TGTGCCAGCAGCTTGTGGGGGGAAGCTTTCTTT,CASSLWGEAFF
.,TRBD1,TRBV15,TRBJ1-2,TGTGCCACCAGCAGTCGACAGGGCGGTGGCTACACCTTC,CATSSRQGGGYTF
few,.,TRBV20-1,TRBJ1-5,TGCAGTGCTAGTTCAGGGGCCACCACAAATCAGCCCCAGCATTTT,CSASSGATTNQPQHF
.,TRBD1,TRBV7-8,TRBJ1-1,TGTGCCAGCAGCTTAGGGGGACAGGGGGCTATACACACTGAAGCTTTCTTT,CASSLGGQGAIHTEAFF
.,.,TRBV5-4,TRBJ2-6,TGTGCCAGCAGCCGGGGGGAGGGGGCGATTGGGGCCAACGTCCTGACTTTC,CASSRGEGAIGANVLTF
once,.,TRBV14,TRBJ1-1,TGTGCCAGCAGCCAAGATCAGGGGATGGCTTTCTTT,CASSQDQGMAFF
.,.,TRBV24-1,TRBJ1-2,TGTGCCACCCCCACAGGGTGGGAATTCTATGGCTACACCTTC,CATPTGWEFYGYTF
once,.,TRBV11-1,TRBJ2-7,TGTGCCAGCAGCTTAGACTACGAGCAGTACTTC,CASSLDYEQYF
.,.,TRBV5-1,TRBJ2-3,TGCGCCAGCAGCCGTTCTTTCGGGATTAGCACAGATACGCAGTATTTT,CASSRSFGISTDTQYF
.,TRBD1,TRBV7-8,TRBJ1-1,TGTGCCAGCAGCCTCTGGGACAGGGGAGCCACTGAAGCTTTCTTT,CASSLWDRGATEAFF
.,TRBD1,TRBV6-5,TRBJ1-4,TGTGCCAGCTCCGGAAAGGGGGCCACTAATGAAAAACTGTTTTTT,CASSGKGATNEKLFF
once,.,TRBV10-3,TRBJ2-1,TGTGCCATCAGTCGGGAACTCTCCTACAATGAGCAGTTCTTC,CAISRELSYNEQFF
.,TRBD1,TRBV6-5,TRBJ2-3,TGTGCCAGCAGCATACAGGGGTCTAGCACAGATACGCAGTATTTT,CASSIQGSSTDTQYF
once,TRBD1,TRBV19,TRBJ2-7,TGTGCCAGTAGCGACCGGGACAGGGTGACCTACGAGCAGTACTTC,CASSDRDRVTYEQYF
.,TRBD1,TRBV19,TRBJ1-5,TGTGCCAGTAGTATAGACGTTTCAGGGGGAGGTCAGCCCCAGCATTTT,CASSIDVSGGGQPQHF
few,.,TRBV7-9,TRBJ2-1,TGTGCCAGCAGCTTTTTTGGGTTGGGGCACTACAATGAGCAGTTCTTC,CASSFFGLGHYNEQFF
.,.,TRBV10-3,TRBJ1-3,TGTGCCATCAGTGAGTCATTGGGGGCCGTGAGCTCTGGAAACACCATATATTTT,CAISESLGAVSSGNTIYF
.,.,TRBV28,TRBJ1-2,TGTGCCAGCAGGGAAGGTAACTATGGCTACACCTTC,CASREGNYGYTF
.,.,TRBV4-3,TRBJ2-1,TGCGCCAGCAGCCAAGAGCGACAGGCTATTCGGGGCCATGAGCAGTTCTTC,CASSQERQAIRGHEQFF